These 22 T cell receptor beta chains came from one sample sequenced in a study of beta chain features in type 1 diabetes. The entirety of the isolated RNA underwent reverse transcription, so expressed TCRB transcripts were sequenced. Only in-frame clones appear in the TCRdb table, and some are missing; sequencing was by immunoSEQ multiplex PCR. The sample yields about 140,000 clones, approximately 10% seen once. The source material was central memory CD4+ T cells from blood. The receptors here all came from a woman in her thirties or forties in good health.

The chain combines TRBV28 with TRBJ2-7; tentative D call: TRBD2 (5 bases). V was trimmed by 7 bases and J by 2 bases, leaving 15 bases between them. Germline CDR1 is MDHEN and CDR2 is SYDVKM. The CDR3 has 14 residues. CDR3 coding DNA: TGTGCCAGCACCGCCCCGGGAACAACCTACGAGCAGTACTTC. It specifies CASTAPGTTYEQYF.

In this sample, this clone turned up a few times. The V call is TRBV5-1, the J call TRBJ1-2; D possibly corresponds to TRBD1 (6 bases). Germline assignment: CDR1 SGHRS and CDR2 YFSETQ. CDR3 length: 15 residues. V shed 4 bases and J shed 8 bases, with 21 bases lying between them. Here the CDR3 DNA reads TGCGCCAGCAGCACTTCCGGGACACGTCTTCCAGGCTACACCTTC. It translates to CASSTSGTRLPGYTF.

The chain has TRBV12-5 and TRBJ2-3, with TRBD1 identical over 8 bases. The CDR3 length is 13 residues. V was pared by 9 bases and J by 2 bases, with 4 bases of the junction left unmatched. CDR1 and CDR2 from the germline V gene are LGHNT and FRNRAP. The CDR3 region is CASRGRDTDTQYF. In nucleotides, the CDR3 is TGTGCTAGCAGGGGGCGCGACACAGATACGCAGTATTTT.

The table lists this clone with many counts. The chain carries TRBV5-1 and TRBJ2-5, with 7 bases that match TRBD1. Germline loops: CDR1 SGHRS, CDR2 YFSETQ. J was trimmed by 5 bases and V by 4 bases; bases with no gene match: 8. There are 14 residues in the CDR3. The CDR3 loop is CASSPGQDPETQYF. The CDR3 bases are TGCGCCAGCAGCCCCGGACAGGATCCGGAGACCCAGTACTTC. The full variable domain, with the rest looked up from reference TRBV5-1 and TRBJ2-5, is KAGVTQTPRYLIKTRGQQVTLSCSPISGHRSVSWYQQTPGQGLQFLFEYFSETQRNKGNFPGRFSGRQFSNSRSEMNVSTLELGDSALYLCASSPGQDPETQYFGPGTRLLVL.

This sequence joins TRBV7-2 and TRBJ1-1; 8 nucleotides match TRBD1. Germline CDR1 and CDR2: SGHTA and FQGNSA. V lost 5 bases and J lost 2; bases outside the gene matches: 4. The CDR3 is 14 residues long. CDR3 in amino acids: CASSQGQANTEAFF. CDR3 DNA: TGTGCCAGCAGCCAGGGACAGGCTAACACTGAAGCTTTCTTT.

The V gene is TRBV27, the J gene TRBJ1-6, with D perhaps matching TRBD1 (5 bases). Germline-derived CDR1 and CDR2 are MNHEY and SMNVEV (reference sequence). Trimming removed 5 bases at V and 0 bases at J, with 20 bases between. This CDR3 region has 19 residues. Here the CDR3 reads CASSRLRGKFSSYNSPLHF. In DNA form, the CDR3 reads TGTGCCAGCAGTAGATTGCGGGGGAAGTTCAGCTCCTATAATTCACCCCTCCACTTT.

The chain uses TRBV5-1 and TRBJ1-6; 7 bases align to TRBD1. The germline CDR1 and CDR2 sequences are SGHRS and YFSETQ. The V gene end was trimmed by 3 bases and the J gene end by 7 bases; junction bases not matched to a gene: 7. CDR3 length: 15 amino acids. The CDR3 loop reads CASSWGGTENSPLHF. CDR3 DNA: TGCGCCAGCAGCTGGGGCGGGACAGAAAATTCACCCCTCCACTTT. Looking up the rest from reference TRBV5-1 and TRBJ1-6 gives the full variable domain: KAGVTQTPRYLIKTRGQQVTLSCSPISGHRSVSWYQQTPGQGLQFLFEYFSETQRNKGNFPGRFSGRQFSNSRSEMNVSTLELGDSALYLCASSWGGTENSPLHFGNGTRLTVT.

Many counts were recorded for this clone. The chain combines TRBV29-1 with TRBJ1-5; perhaps TRBD1 as D (5 bases). Trimming stripped 4 bases from V and 7 bases from J, with 14 bases between. Germline loops: CDR1 SQVTM, CDR2 ANQGSEA. This CDR3 spans 13 amino acids. This chain's CDR3 is CSVGQGAEQPQHF. The DNA of the CDR3 is TGCAGCGTTGGTCAAGGGGCCGAGCAGCCCCAGCATTTT.

J is TRBJ1-5 and V is TRBV7-2; unclear D gene. CDR3 length: 15 residues. Trimming stripped 1 base from V and 1 base from J, with 8 bases between. CDR1 SGHTA and CDR2 FQGNSA come from the germline V gene. CDR3 region: CASSLVDTSNQPQHF. The CDR3 nucleotides read TGTGCCAGCAGCTTAGTCGACACAAGCAATCAGCCCCAGCATTTT. The whole variable domain, filled in from reference TRBV7-2 and TRBJ1-5, reads GAGVSQSPSNKVTEKGKDVELRCDPISGHTALYWYRQSLGQGLEFLIYFQGNSAPDKSGLPSDRFSAERTGGSVSTLTIQRTQQEDSAVYLCASSLVDTSNQPQHFGDGTRLSIL.

The chain combines TRBV6-6 with TRBJ2-1; TRBD1 matches at 8 bases. The J segment lost 7 bases and the V segment lost 7 bases, leaving 12 bases of the junction unmatched. Looked up from germline, CDR1 is MNHNY and CDR2 is SVGAGI (reference sequence). The CDR3 is 15 residues long. In nucleotides, the CDR3 is TGTGCCAGCATAGCGCGAGGACAGGGAAAGAATGAGCAGTTCTTC. Amino acids: CASIARGQGKNEQFF.

This sequence joins TRBV11-2 and TRBJ1-6; the D gene is possibly TRBD1 (6 bases). CDR3 length: 13 residues. The ends were cut back, 4 bases at V and 17 bases at J, with 18 bases in the middle. Germline loops: CDR1 SGHAT, CDR2 FQNNGV. CDR3 sequence reads: CASSSDVGGRVHF. DNA of the CDR3: TGTGCCAGCAGCTCCGACGTAGGGGGAAGGGTCCACTTT.

This clone was found a few times. This chain links TRBV5-6 with TRBJ2-5; possible D gene TRBD1, 6 bases. V dropped 2 bases and J dropped 4 bases, with 12 bases sitting between them. Germline V gene data show CDR1 as SGHDT and CDR2 as YYEEEE. The CDR3 has 14 amino acids. For the CDR3, the DNA is TGTGCCAGCAGCTTCCCGACAGGCTTAGAGACCCAGTACTTC. Its translation is CASSFPTGLETQYF.

The J gene is TRBJ1-2, the V gene TRBV20-1, with D perhaps TRBD1 (6 bases). With 7 bases removed from V and 6 bases from J, the gap between germline ends came to 12 bases. The CDR3 covers 11 residues. Germline CDR1 and CDR2: DFQATT and SNEGSKA (reference sequence). The CDR3 spells CSGLQGNGYTF. In nucleotides, the CDR3 is TGCAGTGGATTACAGGGTAATGGCTACACCTTC.

This clone was observed many times. The chain couples TRBV4-1 to TRBJ1-2; tentatively, D is TRBD1 (6 bases). This CDR3 has 14 residues. Trimming stripped 0 bases from V and 4 bases from J, with 9 bases between. From germline, CDR1 is MGHRA and CDR2 YSYEKL. The CDR3 DNA sequence: TGCGCCAGCAGCCAAGACAGGGGAACCTATGGCTACACCTTC. Residues: CASSQDRGTYGYTF.

The chain carries TRBV29-1 and TRBJ1-2; TRBD1 matches 10 bases. The J segment lost 2 bases and the V segment lost 6 bases, leaving 9 bases of the junction unmatched. This CDR3 is 15 amino acids long. CDR1 and CDR2 (germline): SQVTM, ANQGSEA. The CDR3 loop reads CSVGTGTGVNYGYTF. The CDR3 DNA sequence: TGCAGCGTGGGAACCGGGACAGGGGTCAACTATGGCTACACCTTC.

The CDR3 DNA is TGCGCCAGCAGCTTGGCCAGCTATGGCTACACCTTC. This codes for CASSLASYGYTF. V gene TRBV5-1 combines with J gene TRBJ1-2; D gene uncertain. The CDR3 spans 12 residues. Germline-derived CDR1 and CDR2 are SGHRS and YFSETQ. V lost 0 bases, J lost 4 bases, and 4 bases lay in between.

Only a few counts were recorded for this clone. The chain combines TRBV5-1 with TRBJ1-3, with D perhaps matching TRBD1 (6 bases). V lost 1 base to trimming and J lost 4 bases, with 24 bases between them. The CDR3 runs 19 residues. Germline V gene lookup returns CDR1 SGHRS and CDR2 YFSETQ. The CDR3: CASSLSSVSQGLLGNTIYF. DNA for the CDR3: TGCGCCAGCAGCTTGTCGTCGGTGTCGCAGGGGCTTCTAGGAAACACCATATATTTT.

The chain couples TRBV29-1 to TRBJ2-7, with D perhaps matching TRBD2 (7 bases). The length of the CDR3 is 12 residues. Germline CDR1 reads SQVTM; CDR2 reads ANQGSEA. DNA for the CDR3: TGCAGTGCTAGAGGGGGGGCCTACGAGCAGTACTTC. This gives the protein CSARGGAYEQYF.

This chain uses TRBV9 with TRBJ1-6; the match to TRBD1 covers 7 bases. Per germline, CDR1 SGDLS and CDR2 YYNGEE. The J segment lost 9 bases and the V segment lost 8 bases, leaving 5 bases of the junction unmatched. This CDR3 is built from 12 residues. In nucleotides, the CDR3 is TGTGCCAGTTCAGGGGGAAGTTCACCCCTCCACTTT. Amino acids: CASSGGSSPLHF.

V gene TRBV5-5 combines with J gene TRBJ2-6; D unclear. Trimming cost V 0 bases and J 4 bases, with 5 bases left between them. Germline V gene data show CDR1 as SGHKS and CDR2 as YYEKEE (reference sequence). The CDR3 spans 14 residues. In nucleotides, the CDR3 is TGTGCCAGCAGCTTGGGCACAGGGGCCAACGTCCTGACTTTC. Its translation is CASSLGTGANVLTF.

In this sample, this clone turned up a few times. The chain joins TRBV18 to TRBJ1-6, with unresolved D. Trimming took off 5 bases at V and 6 bases at J, with 23 bases between the two ends. The germline gives CDR1 KGHSH, CDR2 LQKENI. The CDR3 consists of 18 residues. For the CDR3, the DNA is TGTGCCAGCTCAGGGATACGTTCACAAGGGAGGGCTAATTCACCCCTCCACTTT. It encodes CASSGIRSQGRANSPLHF.

This clone has a handful of counts. A read error may account for a junction end that differs from germline. The chain uses TRBV4-1 and TRBJ2-5; 11 nucleotides align to TRBD2. In germline, CDR1 is MGHRA, CDR2 YSYEKL. The CDR3 covers 15 residues. Here the CDR3 reads CASSQLAGGQETQYF. CDR3 DNA: TGTGCCAGCAGCCAGCTAGCGGGGGGCCAAGAGACCCAGTACTTC.